A single T cell receptor (beta chain) is shown here with its context. Its antigen is unknown. This sample is drawn from a study of PD-1 blockade in mismatch repair-deficient tumors. Repertoires were generated with immunoSEQ multiplex PCR, while TCRdb's copy carries only in-frame clones and drops some. Of approximately 50,000 clones listed, roughly 75% are singletons. Study conclusions and caveats: Tumor-resident clones, often absent from pretreatment blood, expanded after pembrolizumab and then contracted.

The CDR3 is 12 residues long. V was pared by 7 bases and J by 3 bases, with 7 bases between. CDR1 is MDHEN and CDR2 is SYDVKM in the germline V gene. Sample: peripheral blood, taken 4 weeks after starting pembrolizumab. V gene TRBV28 combines with J gene TRBJ1-5; D is ambiguous. The sequence was obtained from an adult with mismatch repair-deficient cancer. The DNA of the CDR3 is TGTGCCAGCAAGGTGAACAATCAGCCCCAGCATTTT. Its protein product is CASKVNNQPQHF.